Listed below are T cell receptor beta chains from one sample, sequenced in a study of blood T cell repertoires in COVID-19. Generated by immunoSEQ multiplex PCR, the TCRdb table keeps only in-frame clones and is missing some. This sample has 300,000 to 400,000 clones, with around 90% found just once. Sequencing was done on a sample of peripheral blood. These receptors were taken from a man younger than 45 with COVID-19, enrolled during active disease. Each CDR3 is given with its conserved first and last residue. D genes are given only for firm matches. The size of a clone is reported for some rows only, either as once, few or many, or as a class for expanded clones.

j_gene,d_gene,abundance,v_gene,CDR3nt,CDR3aa
TRBJ1-5,TRBD1,NA,TRBV4-1,TGCGCCAGCAGCCAGGGACAGGGAAGATACTATAGCAATCAGCCCCAGCATTTT,CASSQGQGRYYSNQPQHF
TRBJ2-2,NA,NA,TRBV6-2/TRBV6-3,TGTGCCAGCAGTTACTCAGGCAGGGGACCCGGGGAGCTGTTTTTT,CASSYSGRGPGELFF
TRBJ1-6,TRBD1,NA,TRBV4-3,TGCGCCAGCAGCCAGGGGACAGTCTGGAACAATTCACCCCTCCACTTT,CASSQGTVWNNSPLHF
TRBJ2-1,TRBD1,NA,TRBV5-6,TGTGCCAGCAGCTTTTTCCGGGACAGCCCTTACAATGAGCAGTTCTTC,CASSFFRDSPYNEQFF
TRBJ1-2,NA,NA,TRBV6-6,TGTGCCAGCAGTCCCGCCCAGGGACTGTATGGCTACACCTTC,CASSPAQGLYGYTF
TRBJ2-6,NA,NA,TRBV7-2,TGTGCCAGCAGCTCCACAGTTGGCTCTGGGGCCAACGTCCTGACTTTC,CASSSTVGSGANVLTF
TRBJ2-1,NA,NA,TRBV18,TGTGCCAGCTCGGCCCAAGGGGCAGGGGGGCCCAATGAGCAGTTCTTC,CASSAQGAGGPNEQFF
TRBJ2-3,NA,once,TRBV7-2,TGTGCCAGCAGCTTAGCGCGCAGCACAGATACGCAGTATTTT,CASSLARSTDTQYF
TRBJ2-3,NA,NA,TRBV28,TGTGCCAGCAGTTTCCCAAAGGGGGACCAAGACCCGTATTTT,CASSFPKGDQDPYF
TRBJ1-2,NA,NA,TRBV30,TGTGCCTGGAGTGTCGGGGGGCCCGGCTATGGCTACACCTTC,CAWSVGGPGYGYTF
TRBJ2-1,TRBD1,NA,TRBV9,TGTGCCAGCAGCGTTACAGGGGGTTACAATGAGCAGTTCTTC,CASSVTGGYNEQFF
TRBJ1-5,NA,NA,TRBV15,TGTGCCACCAGCAGAGATTCGGGTAGCAATCAGCCCCAGCATTTT,CATSRDSGSNQPQHF
TRBJ2-5,NA,NA,TRBV12-3/TRBV12-4,TGTGCCAGCAGTTCGGACTACCAAGAGACCCAGTACTTC,CASSSDYQETQYF
TRBJ2-1,TRBD1,NA,TRBV29-1,TGCAGCGTTGAAGGGGGGACAGGGAATTACAATGAGCAGTTCTTC,CSVEGGTGNYNEQFF
TRBJ2-3,TRBD2,NA,TRBV2,TGTGCCAGCAGTGGGGGGGCTAGCGGGGCCACAGATACGCAGTATTTT,CASSGGASGATDTQYF
TRBJ2-2,NA,NA,TRBV6-5,TGTGCCAGCACCCAGGGAAGGAGCGTCACCGGGGAGCTGTTTTTT,CASTQGRSVTGELFF
TRBJ2-7,TRBD2,NA,TRBV19,TGTGCCAGTAGTCCGGGAGCGGGGGGTTACGAGCAGTACTTC,CASSPGAGGYEQYF
TRBJ2-7,TRBD2,NA,TRBV6-6,TGTGCCAGCAGTCCATGGGGACTAGCGGCCTACGAGCAGTACTTC,CASSPWGLAAYEQYF
TRBJ2-2,NA,NA,TRBV6-2/TRBV6-3,TGTGCCAGCAGCTTCGCGGGGGCCCTCACCGGGGAGCTGTTTTTT,CASSFAGALTGELFF
TRBJ2-7,NA,NA,TRBV18,TGTGCCAGCTCACCACCGTTGGACGCGGGCCGTGGGGAGCAGTACTTC,CASSPPLDAGRGEQYF
TRBJ2-1,NA,NA,TRBV6-6,TGTGCCAGCAGTTACTCGGGGAGTGAGAATGAGCAGTTCTTC,CASSYSGSENEQFF
TRBJ1-3,NA,NA,TRBV27,TGTGCCAGCAGTTTATCTGCGGGGTCCGGAAACACCATATATTTT,CASSLSAGSGNTIYF
TRBJ1-4,NA,NA,TRBV27,TGTGCCAGCAGTCCCTCGGGACTGGGGGAAAAACTGTTTTTT,CASSPSGLGEKLFF
TRBJ1-2,TRBD1,few,TRBV7-8,TGTGCCAGCAGCCCTACTGACAGGGATTATCGCTACACCTTC,CASSPTDRDYRYTF
TRBJ1-5,TRBD1,NA,TRBV7-9,TGTGCCAGCAGCTTAGGACAGGGACCCTATCAGCCCCAGCATTTT,CASSLGQGPYQPQHF
TRBJ1-6,NA,NA,TRBV29-1,TGCAGCGCTCAGGAACGTAGTAATTCACCCCTCCACTTT,CSAQERSNSPLHF
TRBJ1-2,NA,NA,TRBV28,TGTGCCAGCAGCCGCTGGACAGACTCCACTAACTATGGCTACACCTTC,CASSRWTDSTNYGYTF
TRBJ2-3,NA,few,TRBV13,TGTGCCAGCGGATCTTACGGGGATACGCAGTATTTT,CASGSYGDTQYF
TRBJ2-7,NA,NA,TRBV5-1,TGCGCCAGCAGCTTCGAGATTTCCTACGAGCAGTACTTC,CASSFEISYEQYF
TRBJ2-5,NA,once,TRBV7-3,TGTGCCAGCAGCTTACCTGGAGAAGAGACCCAGTACTTC,CASSLPGEETQYF
TRBJ1-1,TRBD1,NA,TRBV19,TGTGCCAGTGGACAGGGGGCAGCCACTGAAGCTTTCTTT,CASGQGAATEAFF
TRBJ2-2,TRBD2,NA,TRBV5-8,TGTGCCAGCAGTCGACCCCAGACTAGCGGGGTTTCCCTCACCGGGGAGCTGTTTTTT,CASSRPQTSGVSLTGELFF
TRBJ2-1,TRBD2,NA,TRBV6-5,TGTGCCAGCAGTTACTGGACTAGCGGGGGGGATGAGCAGTTCTTC,CASSYWTSGGDEQFF
TRBJ1-1,NA,NA,TRBV6-5,TGTGCCAGCAATACTTTCAGGTTGAGCACTGAAGCTTTCTTT,CASNTFRLSTEAFF
TRBJ1-5,TRBD1,NA,TRBV3-1/TRBV3-2,TGTGCCAGCAGCCTCGGGACAGGGACTCAGCCCCAGCATTTT,CASSLGTGTQPQHF
TRBJ2-7,NA,NA,TRBV6-5,TGTGCCAGCACAGGTCCTCAGGGTGGATGGTACGAGCAGTACTTC,CASTGPQGGWYEQYF
TRBJ2-7,TRBD2,NA,TRBV7-8,TGTGCCAGCAGCTCCCGAGGTAGCGGGGGTACTTACGAGCAGTACTTC,CASSSRGSGGTYEQYF
TRBJ1-1,TRBD1,once,TRBV19,TGTGCCAGTAGTGAAAGGACAGGGGGCCCACTGAACACTGAAGCTTTCTTT,CASSERTGGPLNTEAFF
TRBJ2-1,NA,few,TRBV25-1,TGTGCCAGCAGTGACCAACAGGGTTCCTGGCGCAATGAGCAGTTCTTC,CASSDQQGSWRNEQFF
TRBJ2-5,TRBD2,NA,TRBV6-5,TGTGCCAGTTGGCCGGGGGGGGCTGGGGAGACCCAGTACTTC,CASWPGGAGETQYF
TRBJ2-1,TRBD2,NA,TRBV5-6,TGTGCCAGCAGCCCTCCGGGACTAGCGGGAGGGCGAGAGCAGTTCTTC,CASSPPGLAGGREQFF
TRBJ1-1,NA,NA,TRBV5-6,TGTGCCAGCAGCTTGTCCGGGGTCACTGAAGCTTTCTTT,CASSLSGVTEAFF
TRBJ2-7,NA,NA,TRBV19,TGTGCCAGTAGTATATGGCAGGGGACCGAGCAGTACTTC,CASSIWQGTEQYF